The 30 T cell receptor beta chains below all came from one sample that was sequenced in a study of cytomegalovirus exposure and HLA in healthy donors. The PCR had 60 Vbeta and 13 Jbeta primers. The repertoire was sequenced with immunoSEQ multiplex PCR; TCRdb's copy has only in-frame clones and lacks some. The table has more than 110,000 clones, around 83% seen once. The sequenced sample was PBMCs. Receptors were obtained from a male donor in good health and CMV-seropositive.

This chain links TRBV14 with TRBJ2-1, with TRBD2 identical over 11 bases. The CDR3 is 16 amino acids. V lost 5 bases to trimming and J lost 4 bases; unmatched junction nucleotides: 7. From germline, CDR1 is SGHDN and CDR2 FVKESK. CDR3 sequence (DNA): TGTGCCAGCAGCGGCCTGGGACTAGCGGTTTACAATGAGCAGTTCTTC. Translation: CASSGLGLAVYNEQFF.

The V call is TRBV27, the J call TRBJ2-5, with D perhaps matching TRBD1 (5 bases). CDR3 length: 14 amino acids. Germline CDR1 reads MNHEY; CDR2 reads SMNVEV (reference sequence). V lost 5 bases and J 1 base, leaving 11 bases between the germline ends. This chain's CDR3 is CASSPQGPQETQYF. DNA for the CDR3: TGTGCCAGCAGTCCGCAGGGCCCCCAAGAGACCCAGTACTTC.

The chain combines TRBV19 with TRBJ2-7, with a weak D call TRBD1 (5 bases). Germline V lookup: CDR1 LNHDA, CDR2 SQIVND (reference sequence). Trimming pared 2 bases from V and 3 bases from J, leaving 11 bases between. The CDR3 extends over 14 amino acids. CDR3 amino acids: CASSINRFSYEQYF. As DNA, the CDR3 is TGTGCCAGTAGTATAAACAGGTTCAGCTACGAGCAGTACTTC.

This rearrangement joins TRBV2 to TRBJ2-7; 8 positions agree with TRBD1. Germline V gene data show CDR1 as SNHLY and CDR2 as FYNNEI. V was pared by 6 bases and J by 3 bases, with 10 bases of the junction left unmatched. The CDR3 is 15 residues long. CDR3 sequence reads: CASRIRTGWIYEQYF. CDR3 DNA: TGTGCCAGCAGGATTCGGACAGGGTGGATCTACGAGCAGTACTTC.

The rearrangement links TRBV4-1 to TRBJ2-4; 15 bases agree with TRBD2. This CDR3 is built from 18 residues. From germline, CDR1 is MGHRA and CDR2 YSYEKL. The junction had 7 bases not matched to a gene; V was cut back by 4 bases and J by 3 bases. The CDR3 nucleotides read TGCGCCAGCAGCCTCGGACTAGCGGGAGGGCTTATCAAAAACATTCAGTACTTC. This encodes CASSLGLAGGLIKNIQYF.

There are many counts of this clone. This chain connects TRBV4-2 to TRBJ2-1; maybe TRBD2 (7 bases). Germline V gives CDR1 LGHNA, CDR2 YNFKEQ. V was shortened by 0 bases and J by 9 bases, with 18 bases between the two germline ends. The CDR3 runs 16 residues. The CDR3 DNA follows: TGTGCCAGCAGCCAAGATGAAGGGGGGGGGCCTTTTGAGCAGTTCTTC. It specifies CASSQDEGGGPFEQFF.

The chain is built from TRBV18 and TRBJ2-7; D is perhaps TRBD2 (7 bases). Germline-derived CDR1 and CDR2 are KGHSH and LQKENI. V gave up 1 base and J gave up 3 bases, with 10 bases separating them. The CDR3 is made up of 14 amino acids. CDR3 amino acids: CASSPREGGYEQYF. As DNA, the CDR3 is TGTGCCAGCTCACCACGGGAGGGGGGCTACGAGCAGTACTTC.

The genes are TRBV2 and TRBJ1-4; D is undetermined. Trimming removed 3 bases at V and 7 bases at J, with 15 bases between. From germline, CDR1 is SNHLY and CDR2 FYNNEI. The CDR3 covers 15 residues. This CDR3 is CASSDNSGVSEKLFF. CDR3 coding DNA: TGTGCCAGCAGTGATAACTCGGGAGTAAGTGAAAAACTGTTTTTT.

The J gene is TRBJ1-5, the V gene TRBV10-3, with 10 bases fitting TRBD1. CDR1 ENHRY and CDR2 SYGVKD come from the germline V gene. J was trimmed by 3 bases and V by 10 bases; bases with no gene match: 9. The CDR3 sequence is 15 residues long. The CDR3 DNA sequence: TGTGCCACCTGGGCCGGGACAGGGGACAATCAGCCCCAGCATTTT. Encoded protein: CATWAGTGDNQPQHF.

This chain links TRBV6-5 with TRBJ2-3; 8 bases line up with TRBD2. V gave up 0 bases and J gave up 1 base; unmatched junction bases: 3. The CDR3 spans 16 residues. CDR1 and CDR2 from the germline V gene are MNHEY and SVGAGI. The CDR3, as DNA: TGTGCCAGCAGTTACTCTAGCGGGGTAGGCACAGATACGCAGTATTTT. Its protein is CASSYSSGVGTDTQYF.

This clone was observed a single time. The CDR3 nucleotides read TGTGCCAGCAGTTTGGGACAGCCTAGCTATGGCTACACCTTC. Its protein is CASSLGQPSYGYTF. J is TRBJ1-2 and V is TRBV6-6; TRBD1 matches at 7 bases. CDR3 size: 14 residues. The V gene's germline CDR1 is MNHNY and CDR2 SVGAGI (reference sequence). Losses at the gene ends were 4 bases for V and 4 bases for J; bases not matched to a gene: 6.

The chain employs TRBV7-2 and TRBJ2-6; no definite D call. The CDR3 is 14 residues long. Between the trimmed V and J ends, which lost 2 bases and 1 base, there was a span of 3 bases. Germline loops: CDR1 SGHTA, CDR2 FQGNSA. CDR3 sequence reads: CASSLTSGANVLTF. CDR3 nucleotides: TGTGCCAGCAGCTTAACTTCTGGGGCCAACGTCCTGACTTTC.

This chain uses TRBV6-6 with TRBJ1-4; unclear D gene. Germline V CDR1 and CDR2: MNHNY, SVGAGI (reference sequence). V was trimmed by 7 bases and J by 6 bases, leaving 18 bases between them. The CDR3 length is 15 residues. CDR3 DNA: TGTGCCAGCACCCGGGTCGGAGGAGGTTATGAAAAACTGTTTTTT. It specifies CASTRVGGGYEKLFF.

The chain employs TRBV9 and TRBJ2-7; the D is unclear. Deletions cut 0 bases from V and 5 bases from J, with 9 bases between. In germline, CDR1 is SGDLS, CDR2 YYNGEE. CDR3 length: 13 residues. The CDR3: CASSVEPSNEQYF. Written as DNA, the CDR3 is TGTGCCAGCAGCGTAGAGCCGTCTAACGAGCAGTACTTC.

CDR3 residues: CASSEASSGNSYNEQFF. As DNA, the CDR3 is TGTGCCAGCAGTGAAGCATCAAGCGGGAACTCCTACAATGAGCAGTTCTTC. This sequence joins TRBV25-1 and TRBJ2-1, with TRBD2 identical over 7 bases. Per germline, CDR1 MGHDK and CDR2 SYGVNS. V was pared by 2 bases and J by 0 bases, with 7 bases of the junction left unmatched. The CDR3 covers 17 residues.

The CDR3 here is CASSRAGTSGSNEQFF. For the CDR3, the DNA is TGTGCCAGCAGTCGAGCAGGGACTAGCGGGAGTAATGAGCAGTTCTTC. The J gene is TRBJ2-1, the V gene TRBV27, with 14 bases aligning to TRBD2. V lost 5 bases and J lost 7; bases outside the gene matches: 7. This CDR3 region has 16 residues. Germline V lookup: CDR1 MNHEY, CDR2 SMNVEV (reference sequence).

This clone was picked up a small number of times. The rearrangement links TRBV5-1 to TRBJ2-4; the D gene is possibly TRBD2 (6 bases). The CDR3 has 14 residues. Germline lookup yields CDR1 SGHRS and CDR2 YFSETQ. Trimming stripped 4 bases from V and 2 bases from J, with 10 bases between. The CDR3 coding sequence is TGCGCCAGCAGCCAAGGAGGGTCCAAAAACATTCAGTACTTC. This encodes CASSQGGSKNIQYF.

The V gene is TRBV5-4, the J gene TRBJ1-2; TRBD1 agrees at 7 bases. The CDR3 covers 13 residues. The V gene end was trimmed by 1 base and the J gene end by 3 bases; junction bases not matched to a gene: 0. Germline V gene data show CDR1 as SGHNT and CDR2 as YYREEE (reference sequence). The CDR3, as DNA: TGTGCCAGCAGCTTGAGGGGGCACTATGGCTACACCTTC. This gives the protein CASSLRGHYGYTF.

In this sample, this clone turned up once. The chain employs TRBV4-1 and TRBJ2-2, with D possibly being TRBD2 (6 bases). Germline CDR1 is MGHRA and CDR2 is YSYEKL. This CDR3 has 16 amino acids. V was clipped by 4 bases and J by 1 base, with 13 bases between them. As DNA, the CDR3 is TGCGCCAGCAGCCCACTCCTTAGCGGGAACACCGGGGAGCTGTTTTTT. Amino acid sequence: CASSPLLSGNTGELFF.

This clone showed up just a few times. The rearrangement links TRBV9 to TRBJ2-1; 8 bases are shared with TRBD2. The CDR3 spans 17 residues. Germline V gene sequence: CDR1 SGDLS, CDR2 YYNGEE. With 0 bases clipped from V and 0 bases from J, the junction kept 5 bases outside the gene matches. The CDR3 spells CASSVGVGGASYNEQFF. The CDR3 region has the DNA TGTGCCAGCAGCGTAGGCGTCGGGGGGGCCTCCTACAATGAGCAGTTCTTC.

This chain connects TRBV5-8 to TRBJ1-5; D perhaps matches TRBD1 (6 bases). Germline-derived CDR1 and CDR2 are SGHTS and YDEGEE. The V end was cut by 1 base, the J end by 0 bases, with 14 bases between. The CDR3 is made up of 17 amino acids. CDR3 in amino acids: CASSLTRQEYSNQPQHF. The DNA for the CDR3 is TGTGCCAGCAGCTTGACCAGACAGGAATATAGCAATCAGCCCCAGCATTTT.

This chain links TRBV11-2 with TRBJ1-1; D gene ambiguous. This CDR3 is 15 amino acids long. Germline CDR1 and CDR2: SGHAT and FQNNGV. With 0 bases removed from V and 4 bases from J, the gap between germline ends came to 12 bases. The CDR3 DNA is TGTGCCAGCAGCTTAGAGGGGAGAATGGGCACTGAAGCTTTCTTT. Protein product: CASSLEGRMGTEAFF.

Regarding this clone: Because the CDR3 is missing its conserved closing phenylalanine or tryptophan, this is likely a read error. This CDR3 is CASSIVEGPYEQYL. CDR3 in DNA: TGTGCCAGTAGTATAGTGGAGGGGCCCTACGAGCAGTACCTC. This rearrangement joins TRBV19 to TRBJ2-7, with a possible D match to TRBD2 (6 bases). Germline V gene sequence: CDR1 LNHDA, CDR2 SQIVND (reference sequence). The CDR3 runs 14 residues. Between the trimmed V and J ends, which lost 1 base and 2 bases, there was a span of 9 bases.

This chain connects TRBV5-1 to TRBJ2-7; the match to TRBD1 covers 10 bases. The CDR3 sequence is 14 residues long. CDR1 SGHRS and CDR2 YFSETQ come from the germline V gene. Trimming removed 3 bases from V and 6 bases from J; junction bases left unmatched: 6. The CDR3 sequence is CASSSTGTGVEQYF. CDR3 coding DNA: TGCGCCAGCAGCTCCACCGGGACAGGGGTCGAGCAGTACTTC.

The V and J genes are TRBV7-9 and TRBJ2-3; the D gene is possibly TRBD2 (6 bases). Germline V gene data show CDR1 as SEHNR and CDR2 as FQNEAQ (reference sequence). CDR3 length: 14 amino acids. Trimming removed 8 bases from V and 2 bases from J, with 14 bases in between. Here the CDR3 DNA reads TGTGCCAGCGGATTTCGCGGGGTCACAGATACGCAGTATTTT. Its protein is CASGFRGVTDTQYF.

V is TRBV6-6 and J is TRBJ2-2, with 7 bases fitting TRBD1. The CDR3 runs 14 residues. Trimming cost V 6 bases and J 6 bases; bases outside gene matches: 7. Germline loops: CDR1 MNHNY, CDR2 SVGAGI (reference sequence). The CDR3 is CASRIGQDPGELFF. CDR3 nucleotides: TGTGCCAGCAGAATAGGACAGGACCCCGGGGAGCTGTTTTTT.

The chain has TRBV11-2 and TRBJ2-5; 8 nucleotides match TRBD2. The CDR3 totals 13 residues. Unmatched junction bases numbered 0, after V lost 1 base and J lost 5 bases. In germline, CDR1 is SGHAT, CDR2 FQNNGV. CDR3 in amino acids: CASSLGLAETQYF. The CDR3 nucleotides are TGTGCCAGCAGCTTAGGACTAGCGGAGACCCAGTACTTC.

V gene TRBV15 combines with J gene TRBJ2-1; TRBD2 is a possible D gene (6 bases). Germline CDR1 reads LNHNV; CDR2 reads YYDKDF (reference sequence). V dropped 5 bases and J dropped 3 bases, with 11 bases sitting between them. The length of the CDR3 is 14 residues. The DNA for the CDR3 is TGTGCCACCAGCGACCGGGACTTCTACAATGAGCAGTTCTTC. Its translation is CATSDRDFYNEQFF.

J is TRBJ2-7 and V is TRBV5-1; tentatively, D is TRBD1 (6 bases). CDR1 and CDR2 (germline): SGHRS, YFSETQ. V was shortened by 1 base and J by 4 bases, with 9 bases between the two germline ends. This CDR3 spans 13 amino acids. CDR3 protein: CASSLTQGYEQYF. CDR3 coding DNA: TGCGCCAGCAGCTTGACACAGGGTTACGAGCAGTACTTC.

The CDR3 protein is CASSPWTSGQETQYF. CDR3 bases: TGTGCCAGCAGCCCCTGGACTAGCGGCCAAGAGACCCAGTACTTC. The chain joins TRBV4-2 to TRBJ2-5, with 10 bases matching TRBD2. The germline V gene encodes CDR1 LGHNA and CDR2 YNFKEQ. The CDR3 consists of 15 residues. Unmatched junction bases numbered 3, after V lost 4 bases and J lost 1 base.